Sequencing of this T cell receptor (beta chain) was carried out in a study of Ad26.COV2.S vaccination and SARS-CoV-2 variants (TCRdb year 2021). Regarding the research as a whole: Sequencing of the TCRbeta repertoire served to evaluate the specificity and breadth of SARS-CoV-2-reactive T cell receptors following Ad26.COV2.S vaccination. The TCR-sequenced set comprised approximately 32 samples: some 20 Ad26.COV2.S vaccine recipients, 5 placebo recipients and 8 SARS-CoV-2 convalescent individuals.

The immunoSEQ Assay was used to sequence TCRbeta CDR3 regions. After extraction, genomic DNA underwent amplification by bias-controlled multiplex PCR, followed by high-throughput sequencing. The source study handled its data this way. Collapsing and filtering of sequences were performed to quantify the absolute abundance of each unique TCRbeta CDR3 region. T cell fraction was estimated by normalizing TCRbeta template counts to usable DNA, which was measured by amplifying reference genes present in all nucleated cells. Repertoire TCRs were annotated as SARS-CoV-2-specific by exact matching of V gene, CDR3 amino acid sequence and J gene to a known reactive TCR set. The reference SARS-CoV-2 TCR set came from MIRA and was filtered for enrichment in COVID-19-positive ImmuneCODE repertoires, removing public or cross-reactive TCRs. Based on the MIRA antigens, annotated TCRs were further analysed at the level of specific ORF or position within ORF. Breadth was defined as annotated unique rearrangements over total unique productive rearrangements; depth was the summed frequency of those rearrangements. TCR breadth was compared between groups using two-sided Wilcoxon rank-sum tests. TCRdb retrieved this table from immuneACCESS and kept in-frame rearrangements only. Not all clones are present; in checked studies, unresolved V genes account for under half, and no reason is known for the remainder. That table gives V, J and clone size, and the DNA gave D and trimming. The sample table records 300,000 to 450,000 clones; about 91% of these occur just once. The ten top clones hold under 4% of the sample.

In regard to this clone: Its antigen is unknown. It has no much larger one-base neighbor in the sample; base qualities were not kept.

The full study reports these points: Non-spike TCR breadth was comparable between vaccine and placebo recipients, consistent with the vaccine containing only spike. It was noted by the authors that total T cell responses may have been underestimated by the TCR breadth and depth analyses. Substantial breadth of spike-specific CD8+ and CD4+ T cell responses was reported after vaccination. Higher spike-specific TCR breadth was observed in Ad26.COV2.S recipients than in placebo recipients (P = 0.0014).

The sample's time point label is to be understood as: individuals recovered from natural SARS-CoV-2 infection. This receptor was taken from a human donor who had recovered from COVID-19. Sequences were derived from peripheral blood, sampled after recovery from COVID-19.

The DNA reads TGCGCCAGCGGGGAACAGGGTAGCAAGTACGAGCAGTACTTC. This encodes CASGEQGSKYEQYF. This chain joins TRBV5-1 to TRBJ2-7, with TRBD1 tentatively as D gene (6 bases match). At the junction V is shortened by 7 bases and J by 4 bases, with 18 bases in between. The germline V gene yields SGHRS for CDR1 and YFSETQ for CDR2. Measured from the cysteine to the phenylalanine, the CDR3 is 14 residues long. CDR3 DNA only is kept here, 42 bases in frame from base 1.